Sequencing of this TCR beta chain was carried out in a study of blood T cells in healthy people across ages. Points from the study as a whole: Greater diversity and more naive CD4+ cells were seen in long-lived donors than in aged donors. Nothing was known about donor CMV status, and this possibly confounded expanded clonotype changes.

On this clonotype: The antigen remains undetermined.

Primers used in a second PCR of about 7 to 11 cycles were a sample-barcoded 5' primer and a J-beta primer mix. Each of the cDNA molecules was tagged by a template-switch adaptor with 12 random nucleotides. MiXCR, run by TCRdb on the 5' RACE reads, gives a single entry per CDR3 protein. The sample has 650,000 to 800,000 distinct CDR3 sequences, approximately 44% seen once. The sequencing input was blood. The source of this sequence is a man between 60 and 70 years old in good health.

The CDR3 nucleotides are TGCGCCAGCAGCCAAGAGGGTCTGGCTGAAGCTTTCTTT. It is translated as CASSQEGLAEAFF. The rearrangement links TRBV4-1 to TRBJ1-1, with D uncertain. CDR1 and CDR2 from the germline V gene are MGHRA and YSYEKL. Trimming cost V 0 bases and J 6 bases, with 8 bases left between them. This CDR3 region has 13 residues.